The 24 T cell receptor beta chains below all came from one sample that was sequenced in a study of graft-versus-host responses after intestinal transplantation. No antigen is known for these receptors. The assay was immunoSEQ multiplex PCR, and TCRdb's table has in-frame clones only and misses some. Of more than 70,000 clones in the sample, roughly 90% were seen once. The input for sequencing was unstimulated CD8+ T cells sorted from spleen or lymph node cells, taken before transplant. Receptors were obtained from a human donor who was the organ donor for an intestinal transplant.

This clone has just one count. V usage is TRBV28 and J usage is TRBJ2-5; TRBD1 agrees at 11 bases. V lost 6 bases and J lost 4; bases outside the gene matches: 13. Germline loops: CDR1 MDHEN, CDR2 SYDVKM. CDR3 length: 17 amino acids. CDR3 protein: CASRDRGQGLVGETQYF. The CDR3 region has the DNA TGTGCCAGCAGGGACAGGGGGCAAGGTTTGGTTGGAGAGACCCAGTACTTC.

This clone was observed a handful of times. The chain combines TRBV19 with TRBJ2-3; TRBD2 matches at 11 bases. With 4 bases clipped from V and 1 base from J, the junction kept 1 base outside the gene matches. CDR3 length: 15 residues. Germline CDR1 LNHDA, CDR2 SQIVND (reference sequence). CDR3 sequence: CASSTLAGGTDTQYF. CDR3 nucleotides: TGTGCCAGTAGTACACTAGCGGGGGGCACAGATACGCAGTATTTT.

V is TRBV6-5 and J is TRBJ2-5, with D uncertain. CDR1 is MNHEY and CDR2 is SVGAGI in the germline V gene. CDR3 length equals 14 residues. Trimming removed 2 bases from V and 5 bases from J, with 12 bases in between. The chain's CDR3 is CASSYNGFGETQYF. The CDR3 DNA sequence: TGTGCCAGCAGTTACAACGGGTTCGGGGAGACCCAGTACTTC.

The J gene is TRBJ1-1, the V gene TRBV5-1; perhaps TRBD1 as D (6 bases). The germline V gene has CDR1 SGHRS and CDR2 YFSETQ. This CDR3 is built from 13 residues. V was clipped by 2 bases and J by 3 bases, with 8 bases between them. The CDR3 DNA reads as TGCGCCAGCAGCTTTACAGGGTACACTGAAGCTTTCTTT. This encodes CASSFTGYTEAFF.

The chain is built from TRBV7-2 and TRBJ1-6, with D maybe TRBD1 (6 bases). The CDR3 contains 17 residues. Deletions cut 2 bases from V and 8 bases from J, with 19 bases between. From germline, CDR1 is SGHTA and CDR2 FQGNSA. The CDR3 DNA sequence: TGTGCCAGCAGCTTATATGGCGGTTGGGGGCGCGATTCACCCCTCCACTTT. Translation gives CASSLYGGWGRDSPLHF.

This clone came up once. This chain links TRBV4-2 with TRBJ1-2, with D tentatively TRBD1 (6 bases). The CDR3 has 16 residues. Trimming removed 0 bases at V and 1 base at J, with 12 bases between. CDR1 LGHNA and CDR2 YNFKEQ come from the germline V gene. The chain's CDR3 is CASSQEVGTINYGYTF. Here the CDR3 DNA reads TGTGCCAGCAGCCAAGAAGTGGGGACAATTAACTATGGCTACACCTTC.

The chain combines TRBV7-2 with TRBJ1-2; TRBD1 might be the D (5 bases). CDR3 length: 15 residues. The V gene's germline CDR1 is SGHTA and CDR2 FQGNSA. Between the trimmed V and J ends, which lost 4 bases and 6 bases, there was a span of 18 bases. CDR3 sequence: CASSYNSWGGNGYTF. In nucleotides, the CDR3 is TGTGCCAGCAGCTACAACAGTTGGGGGGGGAATGGCTACACCTTC.

The V call is TRBV2, the J call TRBJ1-2; D might be TRBD1 (5 bases). V was trimmed by 9 bases and J by 2 bases, leaving 7 bases between them. The CDR3 is 11 amino acids. Germline V gives CDR1 SNHLY, CDR2 FYNNEI. In DNA form, the CDR3 reads TGTGCCAGTGGGGGGAACTATGGCTACACCTTC. This encodes CASGGNYGYTF.

The chain couples TRBV2 to TRBJ2-7; the match to TRBD1 covers 7 bases. With 6 bases clipped from V and 2 bases from J, the junction kept 7 bases outside the gene matches. Per the germline V gene, CDR1 is SNHLY and CDR2 is FYNNEI. The CDR3 length is 14 residues. CDR3 region: CASSTPGQPYEQYF. The DNA for the CDR3 is TGTGCCAGCAGCACACCGGGACAGCCCTACGAGCAGTACTTC. Supplemented by reference TRBV2 and TRBJ2-7, the full variable domain reads EPEVTQTPSHQVTQMGQEVILRCVPISNHLYFYWYRQILGQKVEFLVSFYNNEISEKSEIFDDQFSVERPDGSNFTLKIRSTKLEDSAMYFCASSTPGQPYEQYFGPGTRLTVT.

The chain is built from TRBV2 and TRBJ1-2, with TRBD1 as a possible D gene (5 bases). Germline assignment: CDR1 SNHLY and CDR2 FYNNEI. The length of the CDR3 is 18 residues. Deletions cut 0 bases from V and 0 bases from J, with 17 bases between. For the CDR3, the DNA is TGTGCCAGCAGTGAAGCGCCGCCCAGACAGATTACTAACTATGGCTACACCTTC. This gives the protein CASSEAPPRQITNYGYTF.

The V gene is TRBV19, the J gene TRBJ1-6; D unresolved. CDR1 is LNHDA and CDR2 is SQIVND in the germline V gene (reference sequence). With 6 bases removed from V and 9 bases from J, the gap between germline ends came to 9 bases. The CDR3 totals 12 residues. DNA for the CDR3: TGTGCCAGTAGCCCCCCCTCTTCACCCCTCCACTTT. Residues: CASSPPSSPLHF.

The rearrangement uses TRBV4-3 and TRBJ2-7; D perhaps matches TRBD1 (6 bases). The V gene lost 0 bases and the J gene lost 4 bases, with 13 bases spanning the gap. The CDR3 has 15 amino acids. Germline V CDR1 and CDR2: LGHNA, YSLEER. CDR3 loop: CASSQDLGRGYEQYF. The CDR3 bases are TGCGCCAGCAGCCAAGATTTAGGCAGGGGATACGAGCAGTACTTC.

CDR3 DNA sequence: TGTGCCAGCAGTGAACGTAGAAGGGGATACACCGGGGAGCTGTTTTTT. Translation gives CASSERRRGYTGELFF. The chain links TRBV6-1 to TRBJ2-2, with a possible D match to TRBD1 (5 bases). Trimming cost V 2 bases and J 3 bases, with 13 bases left between them. The CDR3 extends over 16 amino acids. Germline V gene lookup returns CDR1 MNHNS and CDR2 SASEGT.

The rearrangement uses TRBV5-6 and TRBJ2-1; TRBD2 is a possible D gene (6 bases). Germline V lookup: CDR1 SGHDT, CDR2 YYEEEE. V was pared by 6 bases and J by 7 bases, with 17 bases between. The CDR3 is made up of 14 amino acids. CDR3 in amino acids: CASNVAGRRNEQFF. CDR3 in DNA: TGTGCCAGCAACGTCGCGGGGAGAAGGAATGAGCAGTTCTTC.

The chain combines TRBV2 with TRBJ1-5, with TRBD1 as a possible D gene (5 bases). This CDR3 comprises 13 residues. Trimming removed 4 bases from V and 8 bases from J, with 12 bases in between. Germline V CDR1 and CDR2: SNHLY, FYNNEI. The CDR3 reads CASSVQDQEPQHF. The CDR3 DNA reads as TGTGCCAGCAGTGTACAGGACCAGGAGCCCCAGCATTTT.

The chain uses TRBV7-6 and TRBJ2-7; D not certain. The CDR3 runs to 15 residues. Germline CDR1 reads SGHVS; CDR2 reads FNYEAQ. The V gene lost 5 bases and the J gene lost 6 bases, with 20 bases spanning the gap. This CDR3 reads CASSLGIGSSGEQYF. CDR3 bases: TGTGCCAGCAGCCTAGGGATCGGGTCTTCGGGCGAGCAGTACTTC.

V is TRBV4-2 and J is TRBJ2-5, with 13 bases that match TRBD2. The DNA matches TRBJ2-7 better at its end, which makes the J call doubtful. CDR3 length equals 17 residues. Germline values: CDR1 LGHNA, CDR2 YNFKEQ. Written as DNA, the CDR3 is TGTGCCAGCAGCCAAGACGTGGGACTAGCGGGGACCTACGAGCAGTACTTC. Amino acids: CASSQDVGLAGTYEQYF.

The chain uses TRBV5-1 and TRBJ2-5; D perhaps matches TRBD2 (5 bases). Per germline, CDR1 SGHRS and CDR2 YFSETQ. Deletions cut 2 bases from V and 1 base from J, with 12 bases between. The CDR3 is made up of 15 amino acids. DNA for the CDR3: TGCGCCAGCAGCTTTCTAGCCAATGGCCAAGAGACCCAGTACTTC. This gives the protein CASSFLANGQETQYF.

The chain recombines TRBV5-4 with TRBJ1-2, with 12 bases identical to TRBD1. The CDR3 covers 16 residues. From germline, CDR1 is SGHNT and CDR2 YYREEE (reference sequence). With 4 bases clipped from V and 8 bases from J, the junction kept 12 bases outside the gene matches. In DNA form, the CDR3 reads TGTGCCAGCAGCCCATGGGACAGGGGGCTCGGTGGAGGCTACACCTTC. Translating it yields CASSPWDRGLGGGYTF.

This chain joins TRBV9 and TRBJ2-3, with TRBD2 matching over 12 bases. This CDR3 is 17 amino acids long. Germline V gene sequence: CDR1 SGDLS, CDR2 YYNGEE. The V gene end was trimmed by 0 bases and the J gene end by 1 base; junction bases not matched to a gene: 3. CDR3 sequence: CASSVVASGGGTDTQYF. As DNA, the CDR3 is TGTGCCAGCAGCGTAGTTGCTAGCGGGGGGGGCACAGATACGCAGTATTTT.

The rearrangement uses TRBV4-1 and TRBJ1-1; D is perhaps TRBD1 (6 bases). The V gene's germline CDR1 is MGHRA and CDR2 YSYEKL. The CDR3 totals 14 residues. Trimming pared 0 bases from V and 8 bases from J, leaving 13 bases between. CDR3 bases: TGCGCCAGCAGCCAAGATCAGGGGATTGGGGAAGCTTTCTTT. It translates to CASSQDQGIGEAFF.

The chain employs TRBV11-2 and TRBJ2-1; 12 bases align to TRBD2. This CDR3 comprises 14 residues. Trimming removed 8 bases from V and 6 bases from J; junction bases left unmatched: 5. Germline V gene sequence: CDR1 SGHAT, CDR2 FQNNGV. The CDR3 protein is CASFPTSGGNEQFF. The CDR3, as DNA: TGTGCCAGCTTCCCGACTAGCGGGGGCAATGAGCAGTTCTTC.

The chain employs TRBV4-3 and TRBJ2-7; 9 bases agree with TRBD1. CDR1 and CDR2 (germline): LGHNA, YSLEER. The CDR3 totals 14 residues. Unmatched junction bases numbered 4, after V lost 3 bases and J lost 4 bases. In nucleotides, the CDR3 is TGCGCCAGCAGCCACCAAGGACAGGGGTACGAGCAGTACTTC. Protein sequence: CASSHQGQGYEQYF.

The J gene is TRBJ1-2, the V gene TRBV4-2; 8 bases agree with TRBD1. The ends lost 4 bases at V and 1 base at J; junction bases unmatched: 8. The CDR3 length is 16 residues. CDR1 is LGHNA and CDR2 is YNFKEQ in the germline V gene. The DNA for the CDR3 is TGTGCCAGCAGCCTCCAACAGGGGGGAGGTAACTATGGCTACACCTTC. The encoded protein is CASSLQQGGGNYGYTF.